The sequence of this T cell receptor (beta chain) was determined in a study of T cell responses to AZD1222 COVID-19 vaccine. The germline CDR1 and CDR2 sequences are MNHEY and SVGEGT. The CDR3 totals 17 residues. The V segment lost 2 bases and the J segment 3 bases; nucleotides outside the gene matches: 8. Produced via immunoSEQ multiplex PCR; TCRdb's table is partial and in-frame only. The table lists some 96,000 clones, over 90% of them singletons. Study observations and caveats: After two AZD1222 doses, spike-specific TCR breadth and depth rose versus day 0. Vaccine-related CD4 TCRs covered spike, predominating at 160-218 and 743-854. Most donors were white British, females outnumbered males, and clonal diversity was possibly underestimated.

Regarding this clone: As yet, its antigen is unknown.

The receptor was isolated from an adult in good health. The sequencing here drew on peripheral blood, taken on day 0 of AZD1222 vaccination. The V and J genes are TRBV6-2 or TRBV6-3 and TRBJ1-1; 11 nucleotides align to TRBD1. In DNA, the CDR3 is TGTGCCAGCAGTTACGTCCCTGGGACAGGGGGTTACACTGAAGCTTTCTTT. As protein: CASSYVPGTGGYTEAFF.